The T cell receptor beta chain described here comes from a study of molecular identifiers for immune sequencing clone quantification. There are a few counts of this clonotype. The CDR3 has 19 amino acids. V was trimmed by 1 base and J by 0 bases, leaving 21 bases between them. CDR1 and CDR2 from the germline V gene are LGHNA and YSLEER. TCRdb called the PCR reads again in MiXCR, with one record for every CDR3 protein. The sample holds 490,000 or so distinct CDR3 sequences, 20% to 25% seen once. The TCR sequence derives from a human donor in good health. Some libraries in this study had Jurkat cell RNA spiked in. Sequencing was carried out using naive CD8+ T cells from blood, with Jurkat cell RNA spiked in. Noted subset: FACS-sorted CD8+CD4-CCR7+CD45RA+ naive T cells. This sequence joins TRBV4-3 and TRBJ1-1; D unclear. The CDR3 here is CASSQVPFGPENMNTEAFF. CDR3 nucleotides: TGCGCCAGCAGCCAAGTCCCCTTTGGGCCAGAAAACATGAACACTGAAGCTTTCTTT.